A single sample is the source of the 19 T cell receptor beta chains below, sequenced in a study of blood T cells in healthy people across ages. Alongside a J-beta primer mix, a sample-barcoded 5' primer served in a second PCR lasting about 7 to 11 cycles. TCRdb analysed the 5' RACE reads with MiXCR anew, one entry per CDR3 protein. The sample lists roughly 800,000 distinct CDR3 sequences; about 37% were seen once. Sequencing was done on a sample of blood. The source of these receptors is a man between 18 and 29 years old in good health.

This clonotype was seen just once. The chain links TRBV24-1 to TRBJ2-7; the D is unclear. Per the germline V gene, CDR1 is KGHDR and CDR2 is SFDVKD. The CDR3 has 12 residues. The V end was cut by 1 base, the J end by 10 bases, with 10 bases between. The CDR3 sequence is CATSDFQEAQYF. The CDR3 DNA reads TGTGCCACCAGTGATTTCCAAGAGGCCCAGTACTTC.

This rearrangement joins TRBV20-1 to TRBJ2-5, with a weak D call TRBD2 (6 bases). This CDR3 region has 14 residues. With 0 bases removed from V and 3 bases from J, the gap between germline ends came to 11 bases. CDR1 DFQATT and CDR2 SNEGSKA come from the germline V gene (reference sequence). The CDR3 here is CSARDRTGEETQYF. CDR3 sequence (DNA): TGCAGTGCTAGAGATCGGACGGGAGAAGAGACCCAGTACTTC.

The chain employs TRBV29-1 and TRBJ1-1; 9 nucleotides align to TRBD1. This CDR3 has 13 residues. Germline CDR1 is SQVTM and CDR2 is ANQGSEA. Losses at the gene ends were 7 bases for V and 5 bases for J; bases not matched to a gene: 8. This chain's CDR3 is CSGRTGGNTEAFF. The CDR3, as DNA: TGCAGCGGTCGCACAGGGGGCAATACTGAAGCTTTCTTT.

The count of this clonotype is one. The chain recombines TRBV6-5 with TRBJ1-1; D not certain. Germline values: CDR1 MNHEY, CDR2 SVGAGI. Trimming left V 5 bases short and J 8 bases short, with 18 bases between. The CDR3 loop spans 14 amino acids. Here the CDR3 DNA reads TGTGCCAGCAGTCGCTCCGGGAGTGCCAGCGAAGCTTTCTTT. Its protein is CASSRSGSASEAFF.

The CDR3 spells CASSQSRAGQGVSSYNEQFF. CDR3 nucleotide sequence: TGTGCCAGCAGCCAATCCCGTGCGGGACAGGGGGTAAGCTCCTACAATGAGCAGTTCTTC. The chain carries TRBV11-1 and TRBJ2-1, with 11 nucleotides matching TRBD1. The ends lost 5 bases at V and 0 bases at J; junction bases unmatched: 15. In germline, CDR1 is SGHAT, CDR2 FQDESV (reference sequence). This CDR3 has 20 residues.

The chain links TRBV4-3 to TRBJ1-3, with TRBD1 matching over 7 bases. The CDR3 is 16 residues long. Germline CDR1 and CDR2: LGHNA and YSLEER. The junction had 8 bases not matched to a gene; V was cut back by 2 bases and J by 4 bases. CDR3 sequence reads: CASSQSRGLGGNTIYF. In DNA form, the CDR3 reads TGCGCCAGCAGCCAATCTAGGGGGCTTGGGGGAAACACCATATATTTT.

The V gene is TRBV7-2, the J gene TRBJ2-6; possible D gene TRBD2, 5 bases. The CDR3 is made up of 15 amino acids. Trimming cost V 5 bases and J 0 bases, with 8 bases left between them. Germline V lookup: CDR1 SGHTA, CDR2 FQGNSA. The CDR3 bases are TGTGCCAGCAGCCCGGAGGTCTCTGGGGCCAACGTCCTGACTTTC. Its protein product is CASSPEVSGANVLTF.

In its sample, this clonotype was seen a few times. The chain recombines TRBV20-1 with TRBJ2-3; TRBD2 is a possible D gene (6 bases). Looked up from germline, CDR1 is DFQATT and CDR2 is SNEGSKA (reference sequence). The CDR3 has 16 amino acids. V was pared by 2 bases and J by 0 bases, with 15 bases between. CDR3 region: CSARSLAKASTDTQYF. The CDR3 region has the DNA TGCAGTGCTAGATCCCTAGCGAAGGCTAGCACAGATACGCAGTATTTT.

This clonotype has only a few counts. This sequence joins TRBV6-5 and TRBJ1-2; D is undetermined. Trimming shortened V by 6 bases and J by 4 bases, and 21 bases separated the two germline ends. Germline loops: CDR1 MNHEY, CDR2 SVGAGI. The CDR3 sequence is 16 residues long. CDR3 coding DNA: TGTGCCAGCAGCTCATCCGGGAACGTCCAGTCCTATGGCTACACCTTC. Encoded protein: CASSSSGNVQSYGYTF.

J is TRBJ2-3 and V is TRBV10-3, with 12 bases fitting TRBD2. V gave up 2 bases and J gave up 0 bases; unmatched junction bases: 9. CDR1 ENHRY and CDR2 SYGVKD come from the germline V gene. CDR3 size: 19 residues. The CDR3 reads CAISEPTRLAGDSTDTQYF. CDR3 sequence (DNA): TGTGCCATCAGTGAGCCAACCCGACTAGCGGGAGATAGCACAGATACGCAGTATTTT.

The chain combines TRBV12-3 or TRBV12-4 with TRBJ2-7; TRBD2 matches 11 bases. Matching the DNA end better, TRBJ2-5 makes the J call doubtful. The CDR3 is 13 residues long. In nucleotides, the CDR3 is TGTGCCAGCAGGGGACTAGCGGTCGGGACCCAGTACTTC. Amino acid sequence: CASRGLAVGTQYF.

As for this clonotype: The junction differs from germline at one of its ends, possibly a read error. This chain joins TRBV7-2 and TRBJ2-7, with 12 bases matching TRBD1. The J call could be wrong; TRBJ2-5 is a better fit for the DNA end. CDR1 and CDR2 (germline): SGHTA, FQGNSA. The CDR3 is 19 residues long. The CDR3 spells CAGSQIKGQGALFQETQYF. The CDR3 DNA reads as TGTGCCGGCAGTCAAATAAAGGGACAGGGGGCCTTATTCCAAGAGACCCAGTACTTC.

In its sample, this clonotype was seen many times. V usage is TRBV20-1 and J usage is TRBJ1-5; 8 bases align to TRBD1. CDR1 is DFQATT, CDR2 SNEGSKA, per germline (reference sequence). CDR3 length: 14 residues. V gave up 5 bases and J gave up 2 bases; unmatched junction bases: 5. The CDR3 region has the DNA TGCAGTGCTCCAGGGGGCGCCGGCAATCAGCCCCAGCATTTT. Translated, it gives CSAPGGAGNQPQHF.

This clonotype was seen a handful of times. The CDR3 sequence: CSALAGASREQFF. The CDR3 coding sequence is TGCAGCGCCTTAGCGGGGGCCTCGAGAGAGCAGTTCTTC. J is TRBJ2-1 and V is TRBV29-1; 9 bases fit TRBD2. CDR3 size: 13 residues. The V gene end was trimmed by 7 bases and the J gene end by 10 bases; junction bases not matched to a gene: 11. Germline CDR1 SQVTM, CDR2 ANQGSEA.

This chain uses TRBV12-3 or TRBV12-4 with TRBJ1-4; unclear D gene. The CDR3 is 17 amino acids. V was pared by 5 bases and J by 5 bases, with 21 bases between. CDR3 coding DNA: TGTGCCAGCAGTCCCCCCGGGTCTGCAGGACGGAATGAAAAACTGTTTTTT. It translates to CASSPPGSAGRNEKLFF.

Ten or more counts support this clonotype. The chain links TRBV12-3 or TRBV12-4 to TRBJ2-7; D uncertain. The germline V and J ends were trimmed by 3 bases and 4 bases, with 13 bases remaining between them. The CDR3 totals 14 residues. The CDR3 DNA reads as TGTGCCAGCAGTTTTTGGGTGAAGTGGTACGAGCAGTACTTC. This sequence encodes CASSFWVKWYEQYF.

On this clonotype itself: A much bigger clone sits one base away, suggesting this may be a read error. This chain links TRBV20-1 with TRBJ2-4; tentatively, D is TRBD2 (7 bases). This CDR3 has 16 residues. Germline V CDR1 and CDR2: DFQATT, SNEGSKA (reference sequence). The germline V and J ends were trimmed by 1 base and 0 bases, with 13 bases remaining between them. The CDR3 DNA is TGCAGTGCTAGAGTTAGGGGGGGCGTAGCCAAAAACATTCAGTACTTC. Translation: CSARVRGGVAKNIQYF.

This clonotype was counted many times. The chain carries TRBV7-3 and TRBJ2-5; D call uncertain. Trimming cost V 4 bases and J 5 bases, with 17 bases left between them. This CDR3 has 15 amino acids. Germline V gene lookup returns CDR1 SGHTA and CDR2 FQGTGA. Here the CDR3 DNA reads TGTGCCAGCAGCTCGACGGCGTCCCATATGGAGACCCAGTACTTC. Protein: CASSSTASHMETQYF. The whole variable domain, remainder taken from reference TRBV7-3 and TRBJ2-5, is GAGVSQTPSNKVTEKGKYVELRCDPISGHTALYWYRQSLGQGPEFLIYFQGTGAADDSGLPNDRFFAVRPEGSVSTLKIQRTERGDSAVYLCASSSTASHMETQYFGPGTRLLVL.

This clonotype was counted many times. The V and J genes are TRBV12-3 or TRBV12-4 and TRBJ1-2, with 10 bases lining up with TRBD1. CDR3 length: 16 amino acids. The trim removed 6 bases at V and 3 bases at J, leaving 10 bases unmatched. The CDR3 region is CASSPNRDRGYYGYTF. CDR3 coding DNA: TGTGCCAGCAGCCCGAACCGGGACAGGGGATACTATGGCTACACCTTC.